The 21 T cell receptor beta chains below were found in one sample sequenced in a study of PD-L1 blockade in urothelial cancer. The time point: pretreatment peripheral blood. Produced via immunoSEQ multiplex PCR; TCRdb's table is partial and in-frame only. The sample records roughly 63,000 clones, approximately 81% being singletons. The sample here was PBMCs, taken around atezolizumab (anti-PD-L1) treatment. The receptors come from a man between 65 and 85 years old with urothelial cancer.

This chain uses TRBV6-9 with TRBJ2-2, with 7 bases matching TRBD1. CDR3 size: 16 residues. Per the germline V gene, CDR1 is MNHGY and CDR2 is SVAAGI. Trimming at V came to 5 bases and at J to 2 bases, leaving 8 bases not matched to a gene. The CDR3 loop reads CASSEPRDSNTGELFF. DNA of the CDR3: TGTGCCAGCAGTGAACCCCGGGACAGTAACACCGGGGAGCTGTTTTTT.

The chain combines TRBV7-2 with TRBJ2-3; D unclear. Germline V lookup: CDR1 SGHTA, CDR2 FQGNSA. The CDR3 runs to 14 residues. The ends were cut back, 4 bases at V and 0 bases at J, with 8 bases in the middle. The CDR3 loop is CASSWRRSTDTQYF. The CDR3 nucleotides are TGTGCCAGCAGCTGGCGGCGTAGCACAGATACGCAGTATTTT.

This sequence joins TRBV7-2 and TRBJ2-3; TRBD2 matches at 14 bases. Looked up from germline, CDR1 is SGHTA and CDR2 is FQGNSA. CDR3 length equals 18 residues. V was pared by 4 bases and J by 1 base, with 7 bases of the junction left unmatched. CDR3 residues: CASSSKGLAGVGTDTQYF. CDR3 coding DNA: TGTGCCAGCAGCTCAAAGGGACTAGCGGGAGTGGGCACAGATACGCAGTATTTT.

J is TRBJ2-7 and V is TRBV18; TRBD1 aligns across 8 bases. This CDR3 has 13 amino acids. Unmatched junction bases numbered 3, after V lost 5 bases and J lost 3 bases. Germline loops: CDR1 KGHSH, CDR2 LQKENI. The CDR3 DNA reads as TGTGCCAGCTCAGAAACAGGGGGCTACGAGCAGTACTTC. It yields the protein CASSETGGYEQYF.

The rearrangement uses TRBV27 and TRBJ2-1, with 7 bases identical to TRBD2. In germline, CDR1 is MNHEY, CDR2 SMNVEV (reference sequence). Trimming took 5 bases from V and 3 from J; bases not matched to a gene: 10. This CDR3 contains 16 residues. CDR3 amino acids: CASSPLAGKYYNEQFF. CDR3 nucleotides: TGTGCCAGCAGTCCCTTAGCGGGTAAATACTACAATGAGCAGTTCTTC.

The CDR3 DNA sequence: TGTGCCAGTAGTACCCCGGGGGGGGTCGGTCAGCCCCAGCATTTT. Translating it yields CASSTPGGVGQPQHF. V gene TRBV19 combines with J gene TRBJ1-5; D is perhaps TRBD1 (5 bases). CDR1 and CDR2 from the germline V gene are LNHDA and SQIVND (reference sequence). The germline V and J ends were trimmed by 4 bases and 6 bases, with 16 bases remaining between them. The CDR3 is 15 amino acids. Based on the CDR3 plus reference TRBV19 and TRBJ1-5, the full variable domain is DGGITQSPKYLFRKEGQNVTLSCEQNLNHDAMYWYRQDPGQGLRLIYYSQIVNDFQKGDIAEGYSVSREKKESFPLTVTSAQKNPTAFYLCASSTPGGVGQPQHFGDGTRLSIL.

The chain uses TRBV19 and TRBJ1-4; D perhaps matches TRBD1 (5 bases). This CDR3 comprises 13 residues. The germline V and J ends were trimmed by 6 bases and 7 bases, with 12 bases remaining between them. Germline loops: CDR1 LNHDA, CDR2 SQIVND (reference sequence). The CDR3 nucleotides read TGTGCCAGTAGGATCCAGGGCGGTGAAAAACTGTTTTTT. It is translated as CASRIQGGEKLFF.

The V and J genes are TRBV5-4 and TRBJ2-5; D might be TRBD1 (5 bases). Germline V gene sequence: CDR1 SGHNT, CDR2 YYREEE (reference sequence). The CDR3 is 15 amino acids. V was clipped by 6 bases and J by 4 bases, with 19 bases between them. The CDR3 DNA follows: TGTGCCAGCACTCTGCGGCAGGGAAGTTTAGAGACCCAGTACTTC. This encodes CASTLRQGSLETQYF. Full variable domain (outside the CDR3, taken from reference TRBV5-4 and TRBJ2-5): ETGVTQSPTHLIKTRGQQVTLRCSSQSGHNTVSWYQQALGQGPQFIFQYYREEENGRGNFPPRFSGLQFPNYSSELNVNALELDDSALYLCASTLRQGSLETQYFGPGTRLLVL.

The V call is TRBV11-3, the J call TRBJ2-1, with 8 bases that match TRBD2. The CDR3 runs to 14 residues. V shed 2 bases, J shed 10 bases, and the junction held 7 bases outside the gene matches. Germline lookup yields CDR1 SGHNT and CDR2 YENEEA. CDR3: CASSLYSGSGEQFF. The CDR3 bases are TGTGCCAGCAGCTTATACAGCGGGAGTGGCGAGCAGTTCTTC.

The chain is built from TRBV5-1 and TRBJ2-5, with 7 bases matching TRBD1. The length of the CDR3 is 15 residues. The V gene end was trimmed by 4 bases and the J gene end by 0 bases; junction bases not matched to a gene: 6. Germline V gene data show CDR1 as SGHRS and CDR2 as YFSETQ. CDR3 loop: CASSGWGQNQETQYF. As DNA, the CDR3 is TGCGCCAGCAGCGGGTGGGGACAGAACCAAGAGACCCAGTACTTC.

V usage is TRBV11-2 and J usage is TRBJ2-1; TRBD2 matches at 7 bases. V dropped 0 bases and J dropped 7; count of bases not matched to a gene: 12. Germline CDR1 reads SGHAT; CDR2 reads FQNNGV. The CDR3 contains 17 residues. CDR3 sequence: CASSLDWVAGVHNEQFF. As DNA, the CDR3 is TGTGCCAGCAGCTTAGATTGGGTGGCGGGAGTACATAATGAGCAGTTCTTC. Full variable domain (missing parts from reference TRBV11-2 and TRBJ2-1): EAGVAQSPRYKIIEKRQSVAFWCNPISGHATLYWYQQILGQGPKLLIQFQNNGVVDDSQLPKDRFSAERLKGVDSTLKIQPAKLEDSAVYLCASSLDWVAGVHNEQFFGPGTRLTVL.

V usage is TRBV28 and J usage is TRBJ1-3; tentatively, D is TRBD1 (6 bases). Deletions cut 4 bases from V and 3 bases from J, with 25 bases between. The CDR3 runs 19 residues. CDR1 and CDR2 (germline): MDHEN, SYDVKM. The CDR3 here is CASSYGTLEARISGNTIYF. CDR3 in DNA: TGTGCCAGCAGTTACGGGACATTAGAGGCCCGCATCAGTGGAAACACCATATATTTT.

This clone was detected once. V and J are TRBV29-1 and TRBJ2-5; 7 nucleotides align to TRBD1. Trimming at V came to 5 bases and at J to 0 bases, leaving 6 bases not matched to a gene. Germline V gene data show CDR1 as SQVTM and CDR2 as ANQGSEA. This CDR3 has 14 amino acids. DNA of the CDR3: TGCAGCGTTCCCGGGACAGTTTACCAAGAGACCCAGTACTTC. Residues: CSVPGTVYQETQYF.

The V call is TRBV11-3, the J call TRBJ2-1; the match to TRBD2 covers 11 bases. CDR1 SGHNT and CDR2 YENEEA come from the germline V gene. V shed 5 bases and J 4 bases; nucleotides not matched to a gene: 4. This CDR3 has 15 amino acids. CDR3 region: CASSPSGRKYNEQFF. CDR3 DNA sequence: TGTGCCAGCAGCCCTAGCGGGAGGAAATACAATGAGCAGTTCTTC.

This clone counts as medium-sized (0.01 to 0.1%). Different DNA sequences within this sample yield the same CDR3. The genes are TRBV5-4 and TRBJ2-7; D possibly corresponds to TRBD1 (6 bases). V lost 4 bases, J lost 6 bases, and 11 bases lay in between. CDR1 and CDR2 from the germline V gene are SGHNT and YYREEE (reference sequence). This CDR3 is 12 amino acids long. CDR3 sequence (DNA): TGTGCCAGCAGCCTGGACAGTGGCGAGCAGTACTTC. It yields the protein CASSLDSGEQYF. Supplemented by reference TRBV5-4 and TRBJ2-7, the full variable domain reads ETGVTQSPTHLIKTRGQQVTLRCSSQSGHNTVSWYQQALGQGPQFIFQYYREEENGRGNFPPRFSGLQFPNYSSELNVNALELDDSALYLCASSLDSGEQYFGPGTRLTVT.

The chain employs TRBV10-3 and TRBJ1-4; the D gene is possibly TRBD1 (5 bases). Germline V gene sequence: CDR1 ENHRY, CDR2 SYGVKD. V lost 4 bases and J lost 8, with 14 bases in between. The CDR3 contains 14 residues. CDR3 coding DNA: TGTGCCATCAGTGGCCAGCAGGGAAGGGAAAAACTGTTTTTT. Translated, it gives CAISGQQGREKLFF.

The chain joins TRBV28 to TRBJ1-1, with a tentative D call TRBD1 (5 bases). The V end was cut by 7 bases, the J end by 5 bases, with 20 bases between. The germline V gene has CDR1 MDHEN and CDR2 SYDVKM. CDR3 length: 15 amino acids. The CDR3 loop is CASTYGAGGRTEAFF. The CDR3 DNA reads TGTGCCAGCACCTATGGGGCCGGGGGTCGGACTGAAGCTTTCTTT.

The chain joins TRBV5-8 to TRBJ2-1; D might be TRBD2 (6 bases). CDR1 and CDR2 (germline): SGHTS, YDEGEE. Between the trimmed V and J ends, which lost 2 bases and 5 bases, there was a span of 17 bases. The CDR3 sequence is 16 residues long. For the CDR3, the DNA is TGTGCCAGCAGCTTTTGGGCGGGAACAAGTAACAATGAGCAGTTCTTC. Protein sequence: CASSFWAGTSNNEQFF.

The chain carries TRBV7-9 and TRBJ2-5; 9 positions match TRBD1. CDR1 and CDR2 from the germline V gene are SEHNR and FQNEAQ (reference sequence). The CDR3 totals 14 residues. Trimming took 0 bases from V and 4 from J; bases not matched to a gene: 0. The CDR3 sequence is CASSLADRGETQYF. CDR3 bases: TGTGCCAGCAGCTTAGCGGACAGGGGAGAGACCCAGTACTTC.

This rearrangement joins TRBV7-2 to TRBJ2-1; TRBD2 aligns across 8 bases. V lost 5 bases to trimming and J lost 9 bases; unmatched junction nucleotides: 9. Germline V gives CDR1 SGHTA, CDR2 FQGNSA. This CDR3 has 14 amino acids. The DNA of the CDR3 is TGTGCCAGCAGCGCCTCGGGACTAGGCAGTGAGCAGTTCTTC. Protein: CASSASGLGSEQFF.

The chain couples TRBV27 to TRBJ2-3; 10 bases match TRBD2. V shed 3 bases and J 1 base; nucleotides not matched to a gene: 1. The CDR3 is 15 amino acids. Germline CDR1 reads MNHEY; CDR2 reads SMNVEV (reference sequence). The CDR3 here is CASSFLAGGTDTQYF. As DNA, the CDR3 is TGTGCCAGCAGTTTTCTAGCGGGAGGCACAGATACGCAGTATTTT.